This entry lists 18 T cell receptor beta chains sequenced from one sample in a study of blood T cell repertoires in COVID-19. Sequencing used immunoSEQ multiplex PCR; TCRdb keeps in-frame clones, though not all of them. The data contain about 270,000 clones, about nine tenths of them singletons. Sequencing input: PBMCs or T cells enriched from blood (not recorded which). The receptor source for this set is a woman aged 25-40 years with acute COVID-19.

This rearrangement joins TRBV19 to TRBJ1-2; D call uncertain. The V and J ends lost 5 bases and 4 bases respectively, with 8 bases between them. Germline CDR1 reads LNHDA; CDR2 reads SQIVND (reference sequence). There are 12 residues in the CDR3. The CDR3 loop is CASSSRSYGYTF. CDR3 DNA sequence: TGTGCCAGTAGTTCGAGATCCTATGGCTACACCTTC. The variable domain in full, completed from reference TRBV19 and TRBJ1-2, reads DGGITQSPKYLFRKEGQNVTLSCEQNLNHDAMYWYRQDPGQGLRLIYYSQIVNDFQKGDIAEGYSVSREKKESFPLTVTSAQKNPTAFYLCASSSRSYGYTFGSGTRLTVV.

The chain uses TRBV7-9 and TRBJ1-1, with D possibly TRBD1 on 6 matching bases. The CDR3 covers 15 residues. V lost 5 bases and J lost 0, with 13 bases in between. CDR1 and CDR2 (germline): SEHNR, FQNEAQ (reference sequence). The CDR3 region is CASSPRDRLNTEAFF. CDR3 DNA: TGTGCCAGCAGCCCGCGTGACAGGTTGAACACTGAAGCTTTCTTT.

The chain's CDR3 is CATSADRVPGELFF. The CDR3 bases are TGTGCCACCAGTGCCGACAGGGTCCCCGGGGAGCTGTTTTTT. The chain links TRBV24-1 to TRBJ2-2; 7 nucleotides agree with TRBD1. From germline, CDR1 is KGHDR and CDR2 SFDVKD. Germline trimming cut 5 bases from V and 6 bases from J; bases unmatched to any gene: 5. The CDR3 contains 14 residues.

V gene TRBV7-2 combines with J gene TRBJ2-7; 8 bases line up with TRBD1. Germline CDR1 is SGHTA and CDR2 is FQGNSA. This CDR3 has 14 amino acids. V was pared by 3 bases and J by 7 bases, with 8 bases of the junction left unmatched. The CDR3, as DNA: TGTGCCAGCAGCTTGAAGGACAGGGTTGAAGAGCAGTACTTC. Its translation is CASSLKDRVEEQYF.

Notes on this clone: At one end, the junction sequence differs from germline, possibly due to a read error. This chain joins TRBV9 and TRBJ2-7; TRBD2 might be the D (6 bases). Germline CDR1 is SGDLS and CDR2 is YYNGEE. This CDR3 has 18 amino acids. The CDR3 region has the DNA TGTGCCAGCAGCGTAGAGGCTGGTTTTAGCGGCACCTCCTCCGAGCAGTACTTC. The encoded protein is CASSVEAGFSGTSSEQYF.

The chain combines TRBV13 with TRBJ2-1; D not resolved. Germline CDR1 and CDR2: PRHDT and FYEKMQ (reference sequence). The CDR3 is 13 residues long. V shed 5 bases and J shed 1 base, with 6 bases lying between them. The CDR3 protein is CASSRSSYNEQFF. CDR3 sequence (DNA): TGTGCCAGCAGCCGGAGTTCCTACAATGAGCAGTTCTTC. Looking up the rest from reference TRBV13 and TRBJ2-1 gives the full variable domain: AAGVIQSPRHLIKEKRETATLKCYPIPRHDTVYWYQQGPGQDPQFLISFYEKMQSDKGSIPDRFSAQQFSDYHSELNMSSLELGDSALYFCASSRSSYNEQFFGPGTRLTVL.

The rearrangement uses TRBV3-1 (or the pseudogene TRBV3-2) and TRBJ1-3; D not resolved. The length of the CDR3 is 16 residues. Germline CDR1 and CDR2: LGHDT and YNNKEL (reference sequence). V gave up 0 bases and J gave up 0 bases, with 9 bases separating them. For the CDR3, the DNA is TGTGCCAGCAGCCAAGAACAAGTGAACTCTGGAAACACCATATATTTT. Residues: CASSQEQVNSGNTIYF.

The chain recombines TRBV6-2 or TRBV6-3 with TRBJ2-7; perhaps TRBD1 as D (6 bases). CDR1 is MNHEY and CDR2 is SVGEGT in the germline V gene. This CDR3 comprises 14 residues. The ends were cut back, 4 bases at V and 1 base at J, with 11 bases in the middle. The CDR3 is CASSLRTASYEQYF. The CDR3 DNA is TGTGCCAGCAGTTTGCGGACAGCTTCCTACGAGCAGTACTTC.

The chain joins TRBV4-3 to TRBJ2-4, with 9 positions matching TRBD2. The CDR3 spans 16 residues. CDR1 and CDR2 from the germline V gene are LGHNA and YSLEER. Trimming removed 0 bases from V and 2 bases from J; junction bases left unmatched: 2. CDR3: CASSQETSGTKNIQYF. CDR3 DNA sequence: TGCGCCAGCAGCCAAGAGACTAGCGGAACCAAAAACATTCAGTACTTC.

This rearrangement joins TRBV19 to TRBJ2-1; weak D call: TRBD2 (5 bases). Trimming removed 0 bases at V and 6 bases at J, with 15 bases between. CDR3 length: 16 amino acids. The V gene's germline CDR1 is LNHDA and CDR2 SQIVND (reference sequence). The CDR3 DNA reads as TGTGCCAGTAGTATAGATGGCACTTCTGGACTCAATGAGCAGTTCTTC. Translation: CASSIDGTSGLNEQFF.

The chain carries TRBV4-1 and TRBJ2-2; 10 bases line up with TRBD2. Germline CDR1 and CDR2: MGHRA and YSYEKL. The junction had 11 bases not matched to a gene; V was cut back by 6 bases and J by 7 bases. This CDR3 has 16 amino acids. The CDR3: CASRQRPGLASGELFF. CDR3 sequence (DNA): TGCGCCAGCAGACAGAGACCGGGACTAGCGAGCGGGGAGCTGTTTTTT.

A note on this clone: Different DNA sequences within this sample yield the same CDR3. The rearrangement joins TRBV28 to TRBJ1-4; D uncertain. The CDR3 spans 13 residues. V shed 2 bases and J shed 5 bases, with 6 bases lying between them. In germline, CDR1 is MDHEN, CDR2 SYDVKM. The CDR3 protein is CASSLGQNEKLFF. Here the CDR3 DNA reads TGTGCCAGCAGTTTAGGGCAAAATGAAAAACTGTTTTTT.

This clone was picked up one time. J is TRBJ1-1 and V is TRBV28, with D possibly being TRBD1 (5 bases). The CDR3 contains 12 residues. The V and J ends lost 2 bases and 7 bases respectively, with 8 bases between them. Looked up from germline, CDR1 is MDHEN and CDR2 is SYDVKM. Here the CDR3 DNA reads TGTGCCAGCAGTTTACCGGACATTGAAGCTTTCTTT. Translation: CASSLPDIEAFF.

This clone was seen more than once but under ten times. The chain recombines TRBV29-1 with TRBJ1-1; D remains ambiguous. In germline, CDR1 is SQVTM, CDR2 ANQGSEA. This CDR3 spans 12 amino acids. Between the trimmed V and J ends, which lost 5 bases and 5 bases, there was a span of 12 bases. The CDR3 region is CSVSLVGTEAFF. The CDR3 nucleotides read TGCAGCGTTTCCCTAGTTGGGACTGAAGCTTTCTTT.

This clone occurred once. Written as DNA, the CDR3 is TGTGCCAGCAGCTTGGCGAGCGGGGGTGCCCCCTACGAGCAGTACTTC. It codes for CASSLASGGAPYEQYF. The chain links TRBV5-6 to TRBJ2-7; 8 bases fit TRBD2. The CDR3 consists of 16 residues. The ends lost 0 bases at V and 2 bases at J; junction bases unmatched: 7. Looked up from germline, CDR1 is SGHDT and CDR2 is YYEEEE.

The chain recombines TRBV4-2 with TRBJ1-4; D gene ambiguous. This CDR3 comprises 15 residues. Between the trimmed V and J ends, which lost 0 bases and 4 bases, there was a span of 9 bases. Germline assignment: CDR1 LGHNA and CDR2 YNFKEQ. For the CDR3, the DNA is TGTGCCAGCAGCCAAGATACACAGTATAATGAAAAACTGTTTTTT. As protein: CASSQDTQYNEKLFF.

This rearrangement joins TRBV7-9 to TRBJ1-2, with D uncertain. The germline gives CDR1 SEHNR, CDR2 FQNEAQ (reference sequence). V lost 1 base, J lost 8 bases, and 17 bases lay in between. CDR3 length equals 15 residues. The CDR3, as DNA: TGTGCCAGCAGCTTAGATGGCAGAGCGTCATGGGGCTACACCTTC. It encodes CASSLDGRASWGYTF.

The V call is TRBV28, the J call TRBJ1-3, with no clear D. This CDR3 comprises 14 residues. Germline CDR1 reads MDHEN; CDR2 reads SYDVKM. V was cut by 11 bases and J by 0 bases, with 14 bases left in between. This CDR3 reads CASVEGSSGNTIYF. The CDR3 DNA follows: TGTGCCTCTGTCGAAGGGAGCTCTGGAAACACCATATATTTT.